This TCR beta chain was sequenced in a study of blood T cell repertoires in COVID-19. Authors' processing steps: Counts of nucleated cells, estimated from reference gene primer amplification, were obtained. The protocol was immunoSEQ multiplex PCR, while the TCRdb copy is restricted to in-frame clones and leaves out a portion. V and J calls and clone size are as listed in that table; D and trimming were resolved from the DNA. The top ten hold approximately 3.2% of the sample, which has more than 400,000 clones, approximately 83% seen once. The sample was peripheral blood. This clonotype was obtained from a human donor in a cohort sampled during active COVID-19.

The CDR3 coding sequence is TGTGCCAGCAGTCCCCAACCAGCGTATGGAGAGACCCAGTACTTC. Translating it yields CASSPQPAYGETQYF. The J gene is TRBJ2-5, the V gene TRBV3-1 (or the pseudogene TRBV3-2); D is ambiguous. The CDR3 extends over 15 amino acids. The V and J ends lost 6 bases and 4 bases respectively, with 18 bases between them. Germline V gene sequence: CDR1 LGHDT, CDR2 YNNKEL (reference sequence).